Sequencing of this T cell receptor beta chain was carried out in a study of cytomegalovirus exposure and HLA in healthy donors. The repertoire was sequenced with immunoSEQ multiplex PCR; TCRdb's copy has only in-frame clones and lacks some. The table shows about 160,000 clones, with 85% to 90% occurring only once. CDR1 SGDLS and CDR2 YYNGEE come from the germline V gene. The J segment lost 1 base and the V segment lost 3 bases, leaving 4 bases of the junction unmatched. The CDR3 length is 14 residues. The clonotype originates from a woman aged 25 to 39 in good health and CMV-seronegative. The chain has TRBV9 and TRBJ2-7; 7 bases align to TRBD1. The sample consisted of PBMCs. CDR3 DNA: TGTGCCAGCAGCGCGACAGGGCAATCCTACGAGCAGTACTTC. This encodes CASSATGQSYEQYF.